This section outlines one T cell receptor (beta chain) sequence together with its context. No antigen is known for it. Authors' methods: Filtering was not the same, since immunoSEQ gave junction-only sequences without quality scores. Generated by immunoSEQ multiplex PCR, the TCRdb table keeps only in-frame clones and is missing some. The DNA gave D and trimming, while V, J and clone size come from that table. The sample has around 1,900,000 clones, roughly 95% seen once. The naive CD8 subset, CD45RO-negative cells positively selected for CCR7, excluded terminally differentiated effector memory CD45RA+ cells. Recent acute infections and vaccinations were absent in the healthy HIV-negative adult donors. CDR3 length: 13 residues. CDR1 and CDR2 (germline): SGHRS, YFSETQ. J lost 5 bases, V lost 6 bases, and 7 bases had no gene match. The data were obtained in a study of shared clonotypes between healthy human individuals.

General study results and limits: A handful of donors had 4% to 5% of their naive CD4 clonotypes in common. Compared with memory subsets, naive subsets generally had larger estimated richness.

The sequence derives from a man aged 18 to 29 in good health. Some clones in this sample may be carry-over from other donors' samples. The rearrangement links TRBV5-1 to TRBJ2-5, with 7 bases that match TRBD1. The sample consisted of naive CD8+ T cells from PBMCs. The DNA for the CDR3 is TGCGCCAGCACCAAGACAGGGCTCGAGACCCAGTACTTC. Its translation: CASTKTGLETQYF. The whole variable domain, remainder taken from reference TRBV5-1 and TRBJ2-5, is KAGVTQTPRYLIKTRGQQVTLSCSPISGHRSVSWYQQTPGQGLQFLFEYFSETQRNKGNFPGRFSGRQFSNSRSEMNVSTLELGDSALYLCASTKTGLETQYFGPGTRLLVL.